This T cell receptor beta chain was identified during a study of OX40 agonist ivuxolimab in advanced cancers. Assay: immunoSEQ multiplex PCR; the TCRdb copy retains only in-frame clones and omits some. The sample contains around 40,000 clones, approximately 79% of which appear only once. The sequenced sample was CD4+ or CD8+ T cells sorted from blood, obtained in a trial of the OX40 agonist ivuxolimab. The TCR comes from an adult with an advanced solid tumor such as melanoma, head and neck, liver or kidney cancer.

CDR3 nucleotide sequence: TGCGCCAGCAGTGAAACCGTATACACTGAAGCTTTCTTT. It yields the protein CASSETVYTEAFF. This sequence joins TRBV10-2 and TRBJ1-1; no reliable D call. The germline V gene encodes CDR1 WSHSY and CDR2 SAAADI. The length of the CDR3 is 13 residues. V lost 3 bases to trimming and J lost 3 bases, with 8 bases between them.